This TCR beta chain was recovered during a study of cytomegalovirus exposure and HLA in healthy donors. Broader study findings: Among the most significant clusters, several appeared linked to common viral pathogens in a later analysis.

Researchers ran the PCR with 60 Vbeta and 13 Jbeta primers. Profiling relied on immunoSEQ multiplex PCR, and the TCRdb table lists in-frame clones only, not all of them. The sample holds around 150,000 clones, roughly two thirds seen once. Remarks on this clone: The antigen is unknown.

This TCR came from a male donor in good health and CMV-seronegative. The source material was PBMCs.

CDR3 DNA sequence: TGTGCCAGCAGTTGGGCAGGGGGCTATGGCTACACCTTC. Protein sequence: CASSWAGGYGYTF. The genes are TRBV6-5 and TRBJ1-2; 7 bases are a match to TRBD1. The CDR3 is 13 residues long. Unmatched junction bases numbered 3, after V lost 4 bases and J lost 4 bases. CDR1 and CDR2 from the germline V gene are MNHEY and SVGAGI.